This TCR beta chain was documented in a study of cytomegalovirus exposure and HLA in healthy donors. A multiplex PCR was run with 60 Vbeta primers and 13 Jbeta primers. The assay was immunoSEQ multiplex PCR, and TCRdb's table has in-frame clones only and misses some. In the table there are about 150,000 clones, around 80% of which are singletons. To note about this clone: Its antigen is undetermined.

Study observations and caveats: Immune exposure information available was restricted to CMV serostatus. TCR beta chains numbering more than 150 were designated cytomegalovirus-associated. With later analysis, a missense DCLRE1C variant became linked to TCR beta V- and J-gene trimming.

The germline V gene has CDR1 MGHDK and CDR2 SYGVNS. The CDR3 covers 12 residues. With 4 bases removed from V and 10 bases from J, the gap between germline ends came to 11 bases. The J gene is TRBJ2-1, the V gene TRBV25-1, with D perhaps matching TRBD1 (6 bases). The sequenced sample consisted of PBMCs. This receptor was identified in a man younger than 30 in good health and CMV-seronegative. Here the CDR3 reads CASSGTGMEQFF. For the CDR3, the DNA is TGTGCCAGCAGTGGAACAGGGATGGAGCAGTTCTTC.